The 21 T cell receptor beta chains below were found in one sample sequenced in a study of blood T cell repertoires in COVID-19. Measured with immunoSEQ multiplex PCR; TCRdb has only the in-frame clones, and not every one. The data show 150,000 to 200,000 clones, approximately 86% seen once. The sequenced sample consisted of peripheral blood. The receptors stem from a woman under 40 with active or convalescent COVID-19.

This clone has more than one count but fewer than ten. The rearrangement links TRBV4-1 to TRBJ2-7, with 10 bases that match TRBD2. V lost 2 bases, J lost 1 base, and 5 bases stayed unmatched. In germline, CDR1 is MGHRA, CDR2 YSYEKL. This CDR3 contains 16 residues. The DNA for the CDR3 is TGCGCCAGCAGCCAATCTTCAGCGGGAGGGTCCTACGAGCAGTACTTC. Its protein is CASSQSSAGGSYEQYF.

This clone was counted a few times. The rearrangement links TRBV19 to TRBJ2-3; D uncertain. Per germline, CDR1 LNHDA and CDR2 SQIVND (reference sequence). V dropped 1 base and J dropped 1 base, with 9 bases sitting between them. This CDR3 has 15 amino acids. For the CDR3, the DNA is TGTGCCAGTAGTATAGGAAACAGAGGCACAGATACGCAGTATTTT. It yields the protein CASSIGNRGTDTQYF.

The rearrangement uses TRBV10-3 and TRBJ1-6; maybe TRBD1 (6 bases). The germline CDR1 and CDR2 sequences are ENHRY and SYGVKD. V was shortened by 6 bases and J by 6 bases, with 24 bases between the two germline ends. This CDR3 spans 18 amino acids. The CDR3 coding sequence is TGTGCCATCAGGGGGGGGAATTCGGACAGATATTTTAATTCACCCCTCCACTTT. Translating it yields CAIRGGNSDRYFNSPLHF.

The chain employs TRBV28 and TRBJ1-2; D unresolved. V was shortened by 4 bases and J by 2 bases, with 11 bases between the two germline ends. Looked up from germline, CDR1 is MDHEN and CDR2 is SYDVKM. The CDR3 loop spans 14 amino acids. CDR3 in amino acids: CASSSYPENYGYTF. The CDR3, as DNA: TGTGCCAGCAGTTCGTATCCGGAGAACTATGGCTACACCTTC.

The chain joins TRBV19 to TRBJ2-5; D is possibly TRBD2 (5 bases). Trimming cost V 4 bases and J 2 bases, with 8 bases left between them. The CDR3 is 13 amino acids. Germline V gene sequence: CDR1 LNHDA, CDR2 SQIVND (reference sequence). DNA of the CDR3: TGTGCCAGTAGTAATGTAGCGCAAGAGACCCAGTACTTC. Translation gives CASSNVAQETQYF. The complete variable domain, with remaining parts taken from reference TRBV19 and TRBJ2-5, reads DGGITQSPKYLFRKEGQNVTLSCEQNLNHDAMYWYRQDPGQGLRLIYYSQIVNDFQKGDIAEGYSVSREKKESFPLTVTSAQKNPTAFYLCASSNVAQETQYFGPGTRLLVL.

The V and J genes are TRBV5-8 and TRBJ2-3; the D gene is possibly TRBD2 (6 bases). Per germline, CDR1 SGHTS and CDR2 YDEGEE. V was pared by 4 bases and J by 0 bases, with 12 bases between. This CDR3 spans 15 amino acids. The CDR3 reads CASSRDFSSTDTQYF. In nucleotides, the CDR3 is TGTGCCAGCAGCCGGGACTTCTCTAGCACAGATACGCAGTATTTT. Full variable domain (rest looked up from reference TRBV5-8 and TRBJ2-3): EAGVTQSPTHLIKTRGQQATLRCSPISGHTSVYWYQQALGLGLQFLLWYDEGEERNRGNFPPRFSGRQFPNYSSELNVNALELEDSALYLCASSRDFSSTDTQYFGPGTRLTVL.

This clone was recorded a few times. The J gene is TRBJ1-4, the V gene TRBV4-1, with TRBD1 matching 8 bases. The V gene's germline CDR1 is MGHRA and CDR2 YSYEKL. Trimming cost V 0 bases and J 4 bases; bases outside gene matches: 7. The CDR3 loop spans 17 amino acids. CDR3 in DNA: TGCGCCAGCAGCCAAGAGGGTCCCGGACAGGGTAATGAAAAACTGTTTTTT. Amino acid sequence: CASSQEGPGQGNEKLFF.

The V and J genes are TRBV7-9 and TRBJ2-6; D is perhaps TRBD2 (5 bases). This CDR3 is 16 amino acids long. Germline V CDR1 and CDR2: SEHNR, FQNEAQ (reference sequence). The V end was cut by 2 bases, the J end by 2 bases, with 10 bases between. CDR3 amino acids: CASSLSKEAGANVLTF. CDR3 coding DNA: TGTGCCAGCAGCTTAAGTAAGGAGGCTGGGGCCAACGTCCTGACTTTC.

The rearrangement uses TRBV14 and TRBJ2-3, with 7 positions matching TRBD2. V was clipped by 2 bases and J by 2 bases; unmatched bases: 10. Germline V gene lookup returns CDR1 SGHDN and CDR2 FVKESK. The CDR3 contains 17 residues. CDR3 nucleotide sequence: TGTGCCAGCAGCCAACTAGCGGTAACGGGGTTCACAGATACGCAGTATTTT. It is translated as CASSQLAVTGFTDTQYF.

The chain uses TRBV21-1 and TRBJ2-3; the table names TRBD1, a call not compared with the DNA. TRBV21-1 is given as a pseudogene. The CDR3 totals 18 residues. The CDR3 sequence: CASSGVLIRGQETDTQYF. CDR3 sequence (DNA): TGTGCCAGCAGCGGGGTGCTTATCAGGGGGCAGGAAACAGATACGCAGTATTTT.

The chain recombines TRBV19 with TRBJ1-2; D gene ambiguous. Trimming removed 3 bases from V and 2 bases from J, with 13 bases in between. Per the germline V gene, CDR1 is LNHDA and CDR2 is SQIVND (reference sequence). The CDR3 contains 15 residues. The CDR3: CASSIADDGNYGYTF. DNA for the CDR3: TGTGCCAGTAGTATTGCCGATGACGGGAACTATGGCTACACCTTC.

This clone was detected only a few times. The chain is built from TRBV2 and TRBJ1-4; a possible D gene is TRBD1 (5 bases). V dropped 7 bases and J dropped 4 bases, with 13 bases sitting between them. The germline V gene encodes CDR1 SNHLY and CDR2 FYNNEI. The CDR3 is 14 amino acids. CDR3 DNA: TGTGCCAGCATCGGGACTGCCCTTAATGAAAAACTGTTTTTT. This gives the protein CASIGTALNEKLFF.

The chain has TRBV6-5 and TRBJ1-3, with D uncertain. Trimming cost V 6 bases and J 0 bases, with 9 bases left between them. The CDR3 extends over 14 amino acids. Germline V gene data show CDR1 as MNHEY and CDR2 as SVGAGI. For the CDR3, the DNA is TGTGCCAGCAGCCCCGGGGACTCTGGAAACACCATATATTTT. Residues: CASSPGDSGNTIYF.

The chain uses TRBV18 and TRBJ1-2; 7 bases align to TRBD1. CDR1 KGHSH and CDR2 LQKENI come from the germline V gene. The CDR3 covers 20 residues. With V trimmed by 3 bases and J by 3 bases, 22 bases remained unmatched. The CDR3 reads CASSPYAAHRWPQGDYGYTF. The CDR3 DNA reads TGTGCCAGCTCACCTTACGCTGCCCACAGGTGGCCGCAGGGGGACTATGGCTACACCTTC. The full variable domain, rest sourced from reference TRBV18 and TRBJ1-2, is NAGVMQNPRHLVRRRGQEARLRCSPMKGHSHVYWYRQLPEEGLKFMVYLQKENIIDESGMPKERFSAEFPKEGPSILRIQQVVRGDSAAYFCASSPYAAHRWPQGDYGYTFGSGTRLTVV.

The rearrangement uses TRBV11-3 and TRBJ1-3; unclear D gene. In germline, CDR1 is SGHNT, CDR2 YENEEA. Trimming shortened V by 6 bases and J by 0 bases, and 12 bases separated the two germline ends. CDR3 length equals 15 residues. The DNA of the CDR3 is TGTGCCAGCAGGGAGTTTGGAAGCTCTGGAAACACCATATATTTT. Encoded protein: CASREFGSSGNTIYF.

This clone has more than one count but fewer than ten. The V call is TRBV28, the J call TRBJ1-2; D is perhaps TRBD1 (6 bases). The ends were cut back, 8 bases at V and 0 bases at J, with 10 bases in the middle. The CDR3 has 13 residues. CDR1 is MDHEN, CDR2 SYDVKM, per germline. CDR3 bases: TGTGCCAGCGGACAGTCAGCTAACTATGGCTACACCTTC. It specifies CASGQSANYGYTF.

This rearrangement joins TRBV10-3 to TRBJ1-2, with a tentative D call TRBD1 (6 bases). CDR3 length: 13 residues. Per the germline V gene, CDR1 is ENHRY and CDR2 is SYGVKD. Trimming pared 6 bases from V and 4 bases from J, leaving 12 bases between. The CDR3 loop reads CAIRLQGPYGYTF. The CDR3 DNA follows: TGTGCCATCAGGTTACAGGGCCCCTATGGCTACACCTTC.

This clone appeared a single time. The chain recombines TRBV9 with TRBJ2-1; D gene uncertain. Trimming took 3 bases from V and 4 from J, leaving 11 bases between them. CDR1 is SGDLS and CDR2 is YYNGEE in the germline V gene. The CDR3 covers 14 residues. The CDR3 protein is CASSGPQSYNEQFF. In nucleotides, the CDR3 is TGTGCCAGCAGCGGGCCCCAGTCTTACAATGAGCAGTTCTTC.

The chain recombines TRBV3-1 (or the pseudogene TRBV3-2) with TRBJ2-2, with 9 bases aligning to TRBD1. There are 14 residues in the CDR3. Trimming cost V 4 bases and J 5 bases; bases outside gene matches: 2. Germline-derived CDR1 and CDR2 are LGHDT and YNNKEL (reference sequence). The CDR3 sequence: CASSRDRETGELFF. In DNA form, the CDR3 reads TGTGCCAGCAGCCGGGACAGGGAAACCGGGGAGCTGTTTTTT.

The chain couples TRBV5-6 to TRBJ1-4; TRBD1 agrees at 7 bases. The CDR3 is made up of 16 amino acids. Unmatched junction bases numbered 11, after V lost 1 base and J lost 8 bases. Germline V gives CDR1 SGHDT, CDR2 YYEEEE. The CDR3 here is CASSLSLGGVSEKLFF. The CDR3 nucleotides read TGTGCCAGCAGCTTGTCCTTAGGGGGCGTTAGCGAAAAACTGTTTTTT.

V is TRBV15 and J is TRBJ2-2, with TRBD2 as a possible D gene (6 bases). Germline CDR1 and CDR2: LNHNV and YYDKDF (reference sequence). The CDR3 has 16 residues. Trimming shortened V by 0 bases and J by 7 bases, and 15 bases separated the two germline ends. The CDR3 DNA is TGTGCCACCAGCAGAGATGCCCCCGGAGGGGACGGGGAGCTGTTTTTT. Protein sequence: CATSRDAPGGDGELFF.